The entry below gives a single TCR beta chain sequence along with its context. This record comes from a study of blood T cell repertoires in COVID-19. The data were produced by immunoSEQ multiplex PCR, yet TCRdb's version contains in-frame clones alone and is incomplete. The table records about 20,000 clones, over 70% of them present only once. Germline V gene data show CDR1 as SGHRS and CDR2 as YFSETQ. Trimming took off 4 bases at V and 4 bases at J, with 17 bases between the two ends. The CDR3 totals 15 residues. The sequenced sample consisted of peripheral blood. This sequence joins TRBV5-1 and TRBJ1-2; TRBD1 might be the D (6 bases). This receptor was taken from a human donor in a cohort sampled during active COVID-19. CDR3 in amino acids: CASSLRPGQTYGYTF. The CDR3 DNA follows: TGCGCCAGCAGCCTACGACCGGGACAAACCTATGGCTACACCTTC.